This T cell receptor beta chain was retrieved from a study of a mutant IDH1 vaccine in newly diagnosed glioma. Specified time point: baseline, week 1 (first vaccination visit). Treatment denoted: pre-vaccination baseline after standard-of-care therapy. Only in-frame clones appear in the TCRdb table, and some are missing; sequencing was by immunoSEQ multiplex PCR. The sample shows about 25,000 clones, 93% of them seen only once. Deletions cut 2 bases from V and 4 bases from J, with 14 bases between. Germline-derived CDR1 and CDR2 are SEHNR and FQNEAQ (reference sequence). This CDR3 has 15 residues. The source material was PBMCs, sampled from a glioma patient treated with radiotherapy, temozolomide or both. The V and J genes are TRBV7-9 and TRBJ1-1; weak D call: TRBD1 (6 bases). The sequence was collected from a man aged 40-49 years with glioma. Written as DNA, the CDR3 is TGTGCCAGCAGCTTAATCCGGGGGGGCGGCACTGAAGCTTTCTTT. It encodes CASSLIRGGGTEAFF.